This T cell receptor (beta chain) derives from a study of T cells in Graves' hyperthyroidism and ophthalmopathy. Patients aged 18 to 65 had newly diagnosed hyperthyroidism of under 2 months' duration. The germline gives CDR1 SGHTA, CDR2 FQGNSA. The germline V and J ends were trimmed by 5 bases and 7 bases, with 18 bases remaining between them. The CDR3 has 14 amino acids. Amplified TCR beta CDR3 regions derived from RNA transcripts. HTBI primers were used for first-round RT-PCR of the TCR CDR3. Each CDR3 protein is one row after TCRdb ran MiXCR on the multiplex PCR reads. This sample carries around 430,000 distinct CDR3 sequences, approximately 15% of them seen once, and the ten largest clones take around a third. At least ten counts were recorded for this clonotype.

This sequence originates from a woman aged 25 to 45 with Graves' hyperthyroidism. The sequencing sample was made of blood. The genes are TRBV7-2 and TRBJ2-7; D is unresolved. The CDR3, as DNA: TGTGCCAGCAGCCCAAGTTATGGTCGAACGGAGCAGTACTTC. This translates into CASSPSYGRTEQYF. Filled out from reference TRBV7-2 and TRBJ2-7, the complete variable domain reads GAGVSQSPSNKVTEKGKDVELRCDPISGHTALYWYRQSLGQGLEFLIYFQGNSAPDKSGLPSDRFSAERTGGSVSTLTIQRTQQEDSAVYLCASSPSYGRTEQYFGPGTRLTVT.